This T cell receptor beta chain appears in the sequencing data of a study of T cell responses to AZD1222 COVID-19 vaccine. The study, taken as a whole, reports: CD4 TCRs covered the whole spike, strongest at regions 160-218 and 743-854.

On this clone itself: Its target is unknown.

CDR1 is SEHNR and CDR2 is FQNEAQ in the germline V gene (reference sequence). The CDR3 has 15 residues. V dropped 1 base and J dropped 1 base, with 11 bases sitting between them. Profiled with immunoSEQ multiplex PCR; TCRdb holds only in-frame clones, not every one. The sample has around 150,000 clones; approximately 95% are singletons. Specimen: peripheral blood, collected 28 days after the second AZD1222 dose. The TCR originated in an adult who received the AZD1222 COVID-19 vaccine. The chain links TRBV7-9 to TRBJ2-7; D ambiguous. CDR3 protein: CASSLDGSRSYEQYF. Here the CDR3 DNA reads TGTGCCAGCAGCTTAGATGGCTCCAGATCCTACGAGCAGTACTTC.